Below, one T cell receptor (beta chain) is given with its context. The data belong to a study of T cells after somatic rescue of genetic block. Only in-frame clones appear in the TCRdb table, and some are missing; sequencing was by immunoSEQ multiplex PCR. The sample lists around 57,000 clones; about 96% were seen once. The sequence derives from a child younger than two. Sequences were obtained from peripheral blood mononuclear cells (PBMCs).

CDR3 in amino acids: CASSLVAGAVPNTGELFF. The CDR3 DNA follows: TGTGCCAGCAGCTTAGTAGCGGGAGCCGTCCCGAACACCGGGGAGCTGTTTTTT. V usage is TRBV9 and J usage is TRBJ2-2; TRBD2 matches at 9 bases. Germline CDR1 and CDR2: SGDLS and YYNGEE. This CDR3 spans 18 amino acids. V lost 4 bases to trimming and J lost 0 bases; unmatched junction nucleotides: 10.